The 3 T cell receptor beta chains given below trace back to one sample, sequenced in a study of cytomegalovirus exposure and HLA in healthy donors. Generated by immunoSEQ multiplex PCR, the TCRdb table keeps only in-frame clones and is missing some. The sample gives roughly 130,000 clones, 89% of which show up once; 3% to 3.5% is in the top ten. The sample was PBMCs. The receptors originated from a man aged 25 to 45 in good health and CMV-seronegative.

The V call is TRBV27, the J call TRBJ1-4, with D maybe TRBD1 (6 bases). Germline loops: CDR1 MNHEY, CDR2 SMNVEV (reference sequence). This CDR3 is built from 13 residues. V lost 8 bases and J 8 bases, leaving 15 bases between the germline ends. This CDR3 reads CASGGGDMEKLFF. DNA of the CDR3: TGTGCCAGCGGAGGGGGGGATATGGAAAAACTGTTTTTT.

This clone showed up just once. The chain has TRBV7-9 and TRBJ2-7, with 8 bases that match TRBD1. CDR1 is SEHNR, CDR2 FQNEAQ, per germline (reference sequence). V dropped 4 bases and J dropped 1; count of bases not matched to a gene: 0. The CDR3 consists of 13 residues. The CDR3 protein is CASSWTGSYEQYF. The CDR3 bases are TGTGCCAGCAGCTGGACAGGGTCCTACGAGCAGTACTTC.

The rearrangement uses TRBV27 and TRBJ2-4, with 12 bases identical to TRBD2. V was clipped by 6 bases and J by 0 bases; unmatched bases: 6. The CDR3 runs to 17 residues. Germline V lookup: CDR1 MNHEY, CDR2 SMNVEV (reference sequence). Here the CDR3 DNA reads TGTGCCAGCAGCCCTGGACTAGCGGGGCTAGCCAAAAACATTCAGTACTTC. Translated: CASSPGLAGLAKNIQYF.